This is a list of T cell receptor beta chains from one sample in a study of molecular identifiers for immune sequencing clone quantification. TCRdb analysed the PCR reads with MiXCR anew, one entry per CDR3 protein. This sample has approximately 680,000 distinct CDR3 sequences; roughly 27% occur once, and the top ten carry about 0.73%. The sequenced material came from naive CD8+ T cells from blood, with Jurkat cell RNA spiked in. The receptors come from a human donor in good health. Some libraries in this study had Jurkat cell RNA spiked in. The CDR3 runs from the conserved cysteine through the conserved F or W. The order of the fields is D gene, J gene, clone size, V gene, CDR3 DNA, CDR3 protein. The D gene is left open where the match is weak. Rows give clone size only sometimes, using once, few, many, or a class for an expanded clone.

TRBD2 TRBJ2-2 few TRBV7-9 TGTGCCAGCAGCTTACCCGATAGCGGGGGATACACCGGGGAGCTGTTTTTT CASSLPDSGGYTGELFF
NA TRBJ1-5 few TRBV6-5 TGTGCCAGTACGGGTGGCCCCAATCAGCCCCAGCATTTT CASTGGPNQPQHF
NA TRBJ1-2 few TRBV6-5 TGTGCCAGCAGCCCCACAGGGTTGAACTATGGCTACACCTTC CASSPTGLNYGYTF
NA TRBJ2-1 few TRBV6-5 TGTGCCAGCAGTTACTCGCGAGGGTTGGATGAGCAGTTCTTC CASSYSRGLDEQFF
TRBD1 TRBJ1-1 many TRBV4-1 TGCGCCAGCAGCCAAGAACAGGGACAGGGACCGGACACTGAAGCTTTCTTT CASSQEQGQGPDTEAFF
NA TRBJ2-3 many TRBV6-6 TGTGCCAGCAGTTACGGGGGGTTGACAGATACGCAGTATTTT CASSYGGLTDTQYF
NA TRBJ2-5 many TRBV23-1 TGCGCCAGCAGTCAACCTCTACCCGAGACCCAGTACTTC CASSQPLPETQYF
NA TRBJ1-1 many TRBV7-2 TGTGCCAGCAGCTTAGGGCCGGCCCTGGGGACTGAAGCTTTCTTT CASSLGPALGTEAFF
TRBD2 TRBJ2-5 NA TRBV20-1 TGCAGTGCTAGTGGGCTTACTAGCGGGCAAGAGACCCAGTACTTC CSASGLTSGQETQYF
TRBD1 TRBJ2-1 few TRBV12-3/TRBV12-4 TGTGCCAGCACCCAATTCGGACAGGGGGTTAATGAGCAGTTCTTC CASTQFGQGVNEQFF
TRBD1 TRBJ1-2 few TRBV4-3 TGCGCCAGCGGCCAAATCAGGGGGAACTATGGCTACACCTTC CASGQIRGNYGYTF
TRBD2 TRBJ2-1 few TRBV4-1 TGCGCCAGCAGCCAAGACCCAGCGGGGGGGCCGGATGAGCAGTTCTTC CASSQDPAGGPDEQFF
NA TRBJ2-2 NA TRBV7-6 TGTGCCGGCAGCCACGGAAACAGGGCCGGGGAGCTGTTTTTT CAGSHGNRAGELFF
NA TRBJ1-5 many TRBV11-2 TGTGCCAGCAGCTTATATGGCTTGGCGAATCAGCCCCAGCATTTT CASSLYGLANQPQHF
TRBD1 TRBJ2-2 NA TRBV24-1 TGTGCCACCAGTGATTTGGATTCAGGGGGCGCGAACACCGGGGAGCTGTTTTTT CATSDLDSGGANTGELFF
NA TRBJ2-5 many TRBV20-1 TGCAGTGCTAGACAGGGGGGGGTAGAGACCCAGTACTTC CSARQGGVETQYF
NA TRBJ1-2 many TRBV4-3 TGCGCCAGCAGCCAAGATCCGGGGGACGGCTATGGCTACACCTTC CASSQDPGDGYGYTF
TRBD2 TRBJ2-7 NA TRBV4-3 TGCGCCAGCAGCCCCGAGACTAGCGGACCCTACGAGCAGTACTTC CASSPETSGPYEQYF
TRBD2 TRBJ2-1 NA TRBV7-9 TGTGCCAGCAGCCCTCCGAAGGGGACTAGCGGGTACAATGAGCAGTTCTTC CASSPPKGTSGYNEQFF
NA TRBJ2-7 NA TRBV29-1 TGCAGCGTTGAAGGTTGGGGGGCTGGTTACGAGCAGTACTTC CSVEGWGAGYEQYF
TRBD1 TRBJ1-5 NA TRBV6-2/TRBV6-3 TGTGCCACCGACCGGGACAGGGGGCATAGCAATCAGCCCCAGCATTTT CATDRDRGHSNQPQHF
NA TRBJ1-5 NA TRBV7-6 TGTGCCAGCGGACGAGGGACCGACCCCTCAGGGAGCAATCCGCCCCAGCATTTT CASGRGTDPSGSNPPQHF